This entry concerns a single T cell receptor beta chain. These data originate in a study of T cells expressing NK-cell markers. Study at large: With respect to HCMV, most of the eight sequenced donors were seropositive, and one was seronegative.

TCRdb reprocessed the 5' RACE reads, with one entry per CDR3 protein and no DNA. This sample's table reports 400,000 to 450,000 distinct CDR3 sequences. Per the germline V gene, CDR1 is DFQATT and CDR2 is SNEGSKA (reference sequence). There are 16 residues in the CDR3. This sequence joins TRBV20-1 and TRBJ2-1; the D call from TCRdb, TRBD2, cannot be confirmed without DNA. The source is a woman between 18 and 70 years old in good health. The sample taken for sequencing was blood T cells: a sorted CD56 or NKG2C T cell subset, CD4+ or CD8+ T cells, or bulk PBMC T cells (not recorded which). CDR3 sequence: CSARVAGSISYNEQFF.